This T cell receptor (beta chain) was documented in a study of blood T cell repertoires in COVID-19. Study in general: Samples of COVID-19 (acute and convalescent) were obtained from the United States, Italy and Spain. From T cells, B-cell-depleted T cells, or PBMCs came the material, which was cDNA or gDNA.

Membership in each cohort depended on participant-reported clinical history. Per the authors' pipeline: Estimates of nucleated cell counts were drawn from the amplification of reference gene primers. Clones were read by immunoSEQ multiplex PCR, and TCRdb kept only the in-frame ones, dropping some. V, J and clone size were drawn from that table, and D and trimming were deduced from the DNA. Altogether about 280,000 clones are present, 80% to 90% being singletons, with the ten largest covering over 4%. CDR1 and CDR2 from the germline V gene are GTSNPN and SVGIG (reference sequence). CDR3 size: 13 residues. With 4 bases clipped from V and 5 bases from J, the junction kept 4 bases outside the gene matches.

Sequencing was done on a sample of PBMCs or T cells enriched from blood (not recorded which). This chain links TRBV30 with TRBJ2-5; 10 bases fit TRBD2. The sequence derives from a woman aged 25 to 39 with acute COVID-19. The CDR3 nucleotides are TGTGCCTGGACCATGGGACTAGCGGAGACCCAGTACTTC. Translation: CAWTMGLAETQYF.